A selection of T cell receptor beta chains follows, all from one sample in a study of long-term antiretroviral therapy in people with HIV. Repertoires were generated with immunoSEQ multiplex PCR, while TCRdb's copy carries only in-frame clones and drops some. This sample has under 20,000 clones, with 80% to 90% found just once. The specimen comprised unsorted PBMCs, sampled 4.2 years after starting antiretroviral therapy. The receptors derive from a man aged 45-65 years with HIV. Both conserved end residues are part of each CDR3. A D gene is named only where the DNA matches it firmly. For some rows the clone size is stated as once, few or many, or as a class when expanded; others skip it.

V: TRBV9
D: -
size: -
J: TRBJ2-7
CDR3: CASSVEGNSYEQYF
DNA: TGTGCCAGCAGCGTAGAGGGCAACTCCTACGAGCAGTACTTC

V: TRBV30
D: -
size: -
J: TRBJ1-2
CDR3: CACRPIFYTF
DNA: TGTGCCTGTCGACCAATTTTCTACACCTTC

V: TRBV2
D: -
size: -
J: TRBJ1-1
CDR3: CARRTATEAFF
DNA: TGTGCCAGAAGGACAGCCACTGAAGCTTTCTTT

V: TRBV5-4
D: -
size: -
J: TRBJ1-6
CDR3: CASKSSGSYNSPLHF
DNA: TGTGCCAGCAAATCCTCGGGCTCCTATAATTCACCCCTCCACTTT

V: TRBV30
D: -
size: -
J: TRBJ2-7
CDR3: CAWSVGDYEQYF
DNA: TGTGCCTGGAGTGTAGGGGACTACGAGCAGTACTTC

V: TRBV5-1
D: TRBD1
size: once
J: TRBJ2-7
CDR3: CASSLMGTGDGEQYF
DNA: TGCGCCAGCAGCTTGATGGGGACAGGGGACGGCGAGCAGTACTTC

V: TRBV5-6
D: -
size: -
J: TRBJ2-1
CDR3: CASSSSRLHSYNEQFF
DNA: TGTGCCAGCAGCTCCTCGCGCCTCCACTCCTACAATGAGCAGTTCTTC

V: TRBV2
D: -
size: -
J: TRBJ1-1
CDR3: CASSVSALMTEAFF
DNA: TGTGCCAGCAGTGTCTCTGCCTTGATGACTGAAGCTTTCTTT

V: TRBV11-2
D: -
size: -
J: TRBJ2-7
CDR3: CASSLGPGILYEQYF
DNA: TGTGCCAGCAGCTTAGGCCCGGGAATACTCTACGAGCAGTACTTC

V: TRBV5-1
D: -
size: -
J: TRBJ1-1
CDR3: CASTLAVGGNTEAFF
DNA: TGCGCCAGCACCTTAGCGGTCGGGGGGAACACTGAAGCTTTCTTT

V: TRBV29-1
D: TRBD1
size: -
J: TRBJ2-7
CDR3: CSVATGVSYEQYF
DNA: TGCAGCGTTGCGACAGGGGTTTCCTACGAGCAGTACTTC

V: TRBV19
D: -
size: few
J: TRBJ2-1
CDR3: CASSIGRGNEQFF
DNA: TGTGCCAGTAGTATAGGCAGGGGTAATGAGCAGTTCTTC

V: TRBV30
D: -
size: -
J: TRBJ1-1
CDR3: CAWSVGGGSTEAFF
DNA: TGTGCCTGGAGTGTCGGAGGGGGTAGCACTGAAGCTTTCTTT

V: TRBV5-8
D: -
size: -
J: TRBJ1-6
CDR3: CAISDSPLHF
DNA: TGTGCCATCAGTGATTCACCCCTCCACTTT

V: TRBV18
D: -
size: -
J: TRBJ1-5
CDR3: CASSLSRAGNQPQHF
DNA: TGTGCCAGCTCACTGTCCAGGGCGGGCAATCAGCCCCAGCATTTT

V: TRBV5-1
D: TRBD2
size: -
J: TRBJ2-3
CDR3: CASSGTSADTQYF
DNA: TGCGCCAGCAGCGGAACTAGCGCCGATACGCAGTATTTT

V: TRBV10-3
D: TRBD1
size: -
J: TRBJ2-7
CDR3: CAISEAGTGYEQYF
DNA: TGTGCCATCAGTGAGGCCGGGACAGGGTACGAGCAGTACTTC

V: TRBV5-4
D: -
size: once
J: TRBJ2-3
CDR3: CASSLTNTQYF
DNA: TGTGCCAGCAGCTTAACTAACACGCAGTATTTT

V: TRBV27
D: -
size: -
J: TRBJ2-2
CDR3: CASRRDGNTGELFF
DNA: TGTGCCAGCAGACGAGACGGTAACACCGGGGAGCTGTTTTTT

V: TRBV6-4
D: TRBD1
size: -
J: TRBJ2-2
CDR3: CASGSTGGAGGELFF
DNA: TGTGCCAGCGGGTCCACAGGGGGCGCCGGCGGGGAGCTGTTTTTT

V: TRBV5-4
D: TRBD2
size: once
J: TRBJ2-3
CDR3: CASSSIAGGLTDTQYF
DNA: TGTGCCAGCAGCTCAATAGCGGGGGGGCTCACAGATACGCAGTATTTT

V: TRBV5-1
D: -
size: once
J: TRBJ1-2
CDR3: CASSLDGAPGGYTF
DNA: TGCGCCAGCAGCTTGGATGGGGCCCCTGGAGGCTACACCTTC

V: TRBV10-2
D: TRBD2
size: -
J: TRBJ2-7
CDR3: CASSLAGADYEQYF
DNA: TGCGCCAGCAGTTTAGCGGGGGCGGACTACGAGCAGTACTTC

V: TRBV27
D: -
size: -
J: TRBJ2-6
CDR3: CASSPDAVAYSGANVLTF
DNA: TGTGCCAGCAGCCCGGATGCGGTGGCATACTCTGGGGCCAACGTCCTGACTTTC

V: TRBV6-6
D: -
size: -
J: TRBJ2-7
CDR3: CASSGIYEQYF
DNA: TGTGCCAGCTCGGGAATCTACGAGCAGTACTTC

V: TRBV27
D: -
size: -
J: TRBJ2-7
CDR3: CASSSPGQSYEQYF
DNA: TGTGCCAGCAGTTCTCCCGGACAGTCCTACGAGCAGTACTTC

V: TRBV30
D: TRBD1
size: -
J: TRBJ1-1
CDR3: CAWSVGQGTEAFF
DNA: TGTGCCTGGAGTGTGGGACAGGGCACTGAAGCTTTCTTT

V: TRBV6-5
D: -
size: -
J: TRBJ2-7
CDR3: CASSTVKGAYEQYF
DNA: TGTGCCAGCAGCACAGTGAAGGGAGCCTACGAGCAGTACTTC